This T cell receptor (beta chain) was recorded in a study of T cell repertoires in cytomegalovirus infection. Study-wide points: Dominant in the ex vivo response were TCR beta clonotypes restricted by HLA-C and specific for CMV.

To note about this clonotype: No antigen is known for it.

TCRdb independently ran MiXCR on the reads; one entry per CDR3 protein. The sample holds fewer than 550,000 distinct CDR3 sequences, under 40% seen once. The V end was cut by 3 bases, the J end by 2 bases, with 7 bases between. Germline V gives CDR1 SGHTA, CDR2 FQGNSA. The CDR3 totals 13 residues. The sample was PBMCs. The TCR was taken from a human donor in good health (CMV status not recorded). Some clones in this sample may be carry-over from other donors' samples. V is TRBV7-2 and J is TRBJ2-5; D is ambiguous. The CDR3 region is CASSFYRQETQYF. For the CDR3, the DNA is TGTGCCAGCAGCTTCTACAGACAAGAGACCCAGTACTTC.